This entry concerns a single TCR beta chain. The antigen it binds to is not known. Base qualities are missing; no much larger clone stands one base away. The data derive from a study of blood T cell repertoires in COVID-19 (dated by TCRdb to the early 2020s). Background on the whole study: Collaborator samples came from the United States, Italy and Spain and covered acute and convalescent phases of COVID-19. The material from the prospective study consisted of cDNA or gDNA derived from T cells, B-cell-depleted T cells, or PBMCs. The dataset comprised deeply sampled blood TCRbeta repertoires from subjects exposed to, actively infected with, or recovered from COVID-19. A freely available public database, intended as a resource for researchers studying the immune response to SARS-CoV-2, is where the repertoires were released. The samples were drawn from the first 160 participants of the ongoing ImmuneRACE study and from 950 to 1,500 subjects provided by 6 global collaborators. Sample metadata almost always included a de-identified subject ID, COVID-19 status, age in years and sex. HLA class I and class II types, where available, came from metadata supplied by the sample provider rather than from assay-based typing. Overall results and qualifications from the work: The quantity of clinical and demographic metadata differed by source and by participant and was supplied without curation.

In the prospective study, participants were roughly 18 to 90 years old, resided in 20 to 30 geographic areas of the United States, and were enrolled through a virtual design. Cohort assignment in the prospective study relied on participant-reported clinical history from a screening survey and a study questionnaire. Recovered participants in ImmuneRACE Cohort 3 were defined by two consecutive negative NP/OP PCR tests, clearance by a healthcare professional, or resolution of symptoms. Each participant in the prospective study had whole blood, serum and a nasopharyngeal or oropharyngeal swab collected by mobile phlebotomists. Participants in the prospective study had the option to provide additional blood draws and questionnaires over an approximately two-month period. Prospective study blood samples were shipped either frozen or at room temperature before DNA extraction. The immunoSEQ Assay, a bias-controlled multiplex PCR, was used to amplify TCRbeta CDR3 regions from genomic DNA. The authors processed their data as follows. The number of nucleated cells in each sample was estimated by amplification of reference gene primers within the assay. To quantify the absolute abundance of each unique TCRbeta CDR3 rearrangement, sequence reads were collapsed and filtered. For each sample, productive Simpson clonality was calculated by taking the square root of Simpson's diversity index across productive rearrangements. TCRdb mirrors the immuneACCESS table, restricted to in-frame sequences. Some clones are absent from its copies; in checked studies, under half trace to an unresolved V gene, and the reason for the others is unknown. D and trimming come from the DNA, and the V and J calls and clone size come from that table. Present in this sample are some 150,000 clones, 89% of which were seen just once. The ten largest clones add up to roughly 0.8% of the sample.

CDR1 and CDR2 (MDHEN, SYDVKM) derive from the germline V gene. V lost 10 bases and J lost 6 bases; the stretch between them is 13 bases long. The CDR3 starts with the cysteine, ends with the phenylalanine, and has 12 residues. Only the CDR3 portion is preserved as DNA: 36 bases, with reading frame beginning at the first base. This receptor was obtained from a woman in her late teens or twenties who had recovered from COVID-19. This chain is built from TRBV28 and TRBJ1-5; a weak D assignment points to TRBD1 (6 bases agree). Material: PBMCs or T cells enriched from blood (not recorded which). The CDR3 loop reads CATERGGQPQHF. The DNA reads as follows: TGTGCCACCGAGAGGGGGGGTCAGCCCCAGCATTTT.